The sample holds a few counts of the clone carrying this TCR beta chain. The data originate from a study of lymphopenia after photon versus proton radiotherapy. V shed 1 base and J shed 5 bases, with 8 bases lying between them. In germline, CDR1 is MRHNA, CDR2 SNTAGT. The CDR3 is 13 residues long. Assay used: immunoSEQ multiplex PCR; TCRdb lists only in-frame clones, some missing. The table includes approximately 150,000 clones, about 88% detected once. The rearrangement joins TRBV6-4 to TRBJ1-1; weak D call: TRBD1 (6 bases). The input for sequencing was peripheral blood, taken from a patient treated with photon-based radiotherapy. The sequence came from a man aged 45-65 years with gastric cancer. The CDR3 coding sequence is TGTGCCAGCAGTGACTTCAGGGGAACTGAAGCTTTCTTT. This translates into CASSDFRGTEAFF.